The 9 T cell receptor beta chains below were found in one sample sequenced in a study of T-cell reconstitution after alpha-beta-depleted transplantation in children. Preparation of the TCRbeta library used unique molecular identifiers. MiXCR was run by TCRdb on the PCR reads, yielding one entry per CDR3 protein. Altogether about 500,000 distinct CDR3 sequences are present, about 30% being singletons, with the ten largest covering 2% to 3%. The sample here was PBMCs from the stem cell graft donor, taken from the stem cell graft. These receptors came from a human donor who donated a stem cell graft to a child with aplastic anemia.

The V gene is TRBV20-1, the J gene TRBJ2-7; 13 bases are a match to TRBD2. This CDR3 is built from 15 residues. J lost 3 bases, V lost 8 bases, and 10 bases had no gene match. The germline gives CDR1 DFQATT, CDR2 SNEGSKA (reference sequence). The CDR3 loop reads CSPLGTSGANYEQYF. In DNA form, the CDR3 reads TGCAGTCCTTTGGGGACTAGCGGGGCAAACTACGAGCAGTACTTC.

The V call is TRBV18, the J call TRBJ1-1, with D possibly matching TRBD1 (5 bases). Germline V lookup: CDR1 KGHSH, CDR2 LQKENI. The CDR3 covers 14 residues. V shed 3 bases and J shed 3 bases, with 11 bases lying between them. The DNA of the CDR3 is TGTGCCAGCTCACCCCGGGACTCCCACACTGAAGCTTTCTTT. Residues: CASSPRDSHTEAFF.

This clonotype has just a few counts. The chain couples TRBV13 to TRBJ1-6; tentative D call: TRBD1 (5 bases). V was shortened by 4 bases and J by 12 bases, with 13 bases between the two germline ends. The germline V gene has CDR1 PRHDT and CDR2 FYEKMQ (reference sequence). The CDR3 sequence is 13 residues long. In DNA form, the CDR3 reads TGTGCCAGCAGCTCGTGGGAAGGGGTACCCCTCCACTTT. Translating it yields CASSSWEGVPLHF.

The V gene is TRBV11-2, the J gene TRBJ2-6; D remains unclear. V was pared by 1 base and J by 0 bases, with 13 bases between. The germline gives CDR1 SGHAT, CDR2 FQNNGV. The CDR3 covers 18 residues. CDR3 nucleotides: TGTGCCAGCAGCTTAGGGTGGCGGTCCCGCTCTGGGGCCAACGTCCTGACTTTC. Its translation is CASSLGWRSRSGANVLTF.

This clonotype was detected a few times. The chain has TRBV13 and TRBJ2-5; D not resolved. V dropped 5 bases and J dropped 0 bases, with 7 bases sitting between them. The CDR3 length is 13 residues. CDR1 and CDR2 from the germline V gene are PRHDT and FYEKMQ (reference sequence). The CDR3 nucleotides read TGTGCCAGCAGCCAAACGGACCAAGAGACCCAGTACTTC. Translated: CASSQTDQETQYF. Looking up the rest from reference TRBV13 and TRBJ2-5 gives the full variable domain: AAGVIQSPRHLIKEKRETATLKCYPIPRHDTVYWYQQGPGQDPQFLISFYEKMQSDKGSIPDRFSAQQFSDYHSELNMSSLELGDSALYFCASSQTDQETQYFGPGTRLLVL.

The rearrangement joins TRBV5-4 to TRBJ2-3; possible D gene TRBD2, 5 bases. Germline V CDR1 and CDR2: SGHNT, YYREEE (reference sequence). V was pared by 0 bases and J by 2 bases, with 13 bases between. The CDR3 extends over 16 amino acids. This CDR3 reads CASSLDRERPTDTQYF. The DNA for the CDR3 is TGTGCCAGCAGCTTGGATCGGGAAAGGCCCACAGATACGCAGTATTTT.

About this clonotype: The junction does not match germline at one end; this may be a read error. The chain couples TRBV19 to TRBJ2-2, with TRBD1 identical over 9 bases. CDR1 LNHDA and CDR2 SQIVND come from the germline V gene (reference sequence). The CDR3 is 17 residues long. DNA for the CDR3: TGTGCCAGTAGTAGGGACAGGGTGGGTTCGAAGACCGGGGAGCTGTTTTTT. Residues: CASSRDRVGSKTGELFF.

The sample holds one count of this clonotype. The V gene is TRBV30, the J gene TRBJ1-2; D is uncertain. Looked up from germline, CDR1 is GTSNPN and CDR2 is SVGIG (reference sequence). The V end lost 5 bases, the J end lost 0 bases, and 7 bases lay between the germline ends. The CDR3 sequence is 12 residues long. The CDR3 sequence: CAWEQPNYGYTF. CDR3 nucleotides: TGTGCCTGGGAACAACCTAACTATGGCTACACCTTC. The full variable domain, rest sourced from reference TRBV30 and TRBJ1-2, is SQTIHQWPATLVQPVGSPLSLECTVEGTSNPNLYWYRQAAGRGLQLLFYSVGIGQISSEVPQNLSASRPQDRQFILSSKKLLLSDSGFYLCAWEQPNYGYTFGSGTRLTVV.

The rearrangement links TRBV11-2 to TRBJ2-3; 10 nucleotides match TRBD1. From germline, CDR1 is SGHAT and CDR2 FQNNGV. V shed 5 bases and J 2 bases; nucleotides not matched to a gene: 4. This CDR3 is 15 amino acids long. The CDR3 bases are TGTGCCAGCAGCCGGGACAGGGGACCCACAGATACGCAGTATTTT. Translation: CASSRDRGPTDTQYF.